A single sample gave rise to the 24 T cell receptor beta chains below, sequenced in a study of T-cell memory formation after mild COVID-19. Each CDR3 protein is one row after TCRdb ran MiXCR on the 5' RACE reads. The repertoire includes under 50,000 distinct CDR3 sequences, 27% of them detected once, and about 39% sits in the top ten. The sequencing input was PBMCs or a T cell subset sorted from them (not recorded which). Receptor source: a man between 18 and 29 years old who had mild COVID-19 (a few samples of this study predate the infection). Cell type and time point are not known.

This clonotype occurred many times. This chain connects TRBV20-1 to TRBJ2-3; 9 bases map to TRBD2. Per germline, CDR1 DFQATT and CDR2 SNEGSKA (reference sequence). V was clipped by 0 bases and J by 5 bases; unmatched bases: 6. The CDR3 runs 15 residues. The CDR3 DNA follows: TGCAGTGCTAGAGAAAGGACTAGCGCGGGAGATACGCAGTATTTT. It translates to CSARERTSAGDTQYF.

This CDR3 reads CASSGQTVKITDTQYF. DNA for the CDR3: TGCGCCAGCAGCGGTCAGACAGTTAAGATCACAGATACGCAGTATTTT. The chain recombines TRBV5-1 with TRBJ2-3; perhaps TRBD1 as D (5 bases). Germline assignment: CDR1 SGHRS and CDR2 YFSETQ. V shed 4 bases and J shed 2 bases, with 17 bases lying between them. The CDR3 runs 16 residues.

This clonotype was seen only a few times. The rearrangement joins TRBV10-3 to TRBJ1-1; 8 nucleotides match TRBD1. Looked up from germline, CDR1 is ENHRY and CDR2 is SYGVKD. The CDR3 is 17 residues long. Losses at the gene ends were 0 bases for V and 6 bases for J; bases not matched to a gene: 12. The CDR3 DNA reads as TGTGCCATCAGTGAGTCGATCCAGGGGGCGAGTTCTCCTGAAGCTTTCTTT. Its translation is CAISESIQGASSPEAFF.

The chain recombines TRBV27 with TRBJ2-3; weak D call: TRBD1 (6 bases). The CDR3 is 12 residues long. V was shortened by 4 bases and J by 9 bases, with 11 bases between the two germline ends. Germline V gene lookup returns CDR1 MNHEY and CDR2 SMNVEV (reference sequence). In nucleotides, the CDR3 is TGTGCCAGCAGTTCAGGGGTAGGGACGCAGTATTTT. This sequence encodes CASSSGVGTQYF.

This clonotype was picked up a small number of times. The gene calls are TRBV4-3 and TRBJ1-2; perhaps TRBD1 as D (5 bases). The V gene lost 2 bases and the J gene lost 4 bases, with 17 bases spanning the gap. Germline lookup yields CDR1 LGHNA and CDR2 YSLEER. The CDR3 has 16 amino acids. In DNA, the CDR3 is TGCGCCAGCAGCCAATATGGGGGTGGGCTTGGCTATGGCTACACCTTC. It translates to CASSQYGGGLGYGYTF.

This clonotype has more than one count but fewer than ten. In DNA, the CDR3 is TGTGCCAGCAGCCAAGGACGGGGCGGGGAGCAGTACGTC. Translating it yields CASSQGRGGEQYV. The J gene is TRBJ2-7, the V gene TRBV3-1, with D perhaps TRBD1 or TRBD2 (5 bases each). The CDR3 is 13 amino acids. From germline, CDR1 is LGHDT and CDR2 YNNKEL (reference sequence). V lost 1 base, J lost 7 bases, and 11 bases lay in between.

This sequence joins TRBV7-2 and TRBJ2-4; D is possibly TRBD1 (6 bases). CDR1 is SGHTA, CDR2 FQGNSA, per germline. The CDR3 totals 15 residues. V lost 3 bases to trimming and J lost 0 bases, with 9 bases between them. The CDR3 nucleotides are TGTGCCAGCAGCTTTACCAGGGGAGCCAAAAACATTCAGTACTTC. Protein: CASSFTRGAKNIQYF.

The V and J genes are TRBV5-6 and TRBJ2-3; 8 nucleotides line up with TRBD2. CDR3 length: 14 residues. Losses at the gene ends were 4 bases for V and 3 bases for J; bases not matched to a gene: 4. CDR1 and CDR2 (germline): SGHDT, YYEEEE. CDR3 loop: CASSQSGGTDTQYF. The CDR3 DNA sequence: TGTGCCAGCAGCCAGAGCGGGGGTACAGATACGCAGTATTTT.

The V and J genes are TRBV27 and TRBJ1-5, with D perhaps TRBD1 (5 bases). The CDR3 has 14 residues. Per germline, CDR1 MNHEY and CDR2 SMNVEV (reference sequence). Trimming stripped 6 bases from V and 4 bases from J, with 13 bases between. The CDR3 nucleotides are TGTGCCAGCAGCTACCAGGGAGGGAATCAGCCCCAGCATTTT. It yields the protein CASSYQGGNQPQHF.

This clonotype was seen more than once but under ten times. The V and J genes are TRBV12-3 or TRBV12-4 and TRBJ2-6; D not resolved. The V end was cut by 5 bases, the J end by 0 bases, with 11 bases between. This CDR3 spans 16 amino acids. The CDR3 sequence: CASSAPVVSGANVLTF. The CDR3 DNA reads TGTGCCAGCAGTGCGCCAGTAGTCTCTGGGGCCAACGTCCTGACTTTC.

The V and J genes are TRBV7-9 and TRBJ1-1; unclear D gene. This CDR3 is built from 13 residues. Germline values: CDR1 SEHNR, CDR2 FQNEAQ (reference sequence). The V end was cut by 6 bases, the J end by 8 bases, with 16 bases between. This CDR3 reads CASRAPGDREAFF. The CDR3 nucleotides read TGTGCCAGCAGAGCGCCGGGAGACCGAGAAGCTTTCTTT. The variable domain in full, completed from reference TRBV7-9 and TRBJ1-1, reads DTGVSQNPRHKITKRGQNVTFRCDPISEHNRLYWYRQTLGQGPEFLTYFQNEAQLEKSRLLSDRFSAERPKGSFSTLEIQRTEQGDSAMYLCASRAPGDREAFFGQGTRLTVV.

This chain uses TRBV7-2 with TRBJ1-5, with D tentatively TRBD1 (6 bases). The V and J ends lost 1 base and 7 bases respectively, with 14 bases between them. The CDR3 has 15 amino acids. Germline V lookup: CDR1 SGHTA, CDR2 FQGNSA. CDR3 loop: CASSLGWGAGQPQHF. The DNA for the CDR3 is TGTGCCAGCAGCTTAGGATGGGGGGCTGGGCAGCCCCAGCATTTT.

The J gene is TRBJ1-4, the V gene TRBV28, with D maybe TRBD1 (6 bases). CDR3 length: 16 amino acids. The germline V gene encodes CDR1 MDHEN and CDR2 SYDVKM. Trimming removed 5 bases at V and 8 bases at J, with 21 bases between. The CDR3 DNA sequence: TGTGCCAGCAGTGAGCTCGGGGGCCAGGGAGGAGAAAAACTGTTTTTT. Protein product: CASSELGGQGGEKLFF.

The chain carries TRBV11-2 and TRBJ2-7; either TRBD1 or TRBD2 may supply D (6 bases each). V was trimmed by 4 bases and J by 0 bases, leaving 10 bases between them. Germline V gene sequence: CDR1 SGHAT, CDR2 FQNNGV. This CDR3 region has 14 residues. The CDR3 spells CASSWGDNSYEQYF. Here the CDR3 DNA reads TGTGCCAGCAGCTGGGGGGACAACTCCTACGAGCAGTACTTC.

The CDR3 DNA reads TGCAGCGTACCTAGTCGAAGCACAGATACGCAGTATTTT. Residues: CSVPSRSTDTQYF. The rearrangement links TRBV29-1 to TRBJ2-3, with D unclear. CDR1 is SQVTM, CDR2 ANQGSEA, per germline. The CDR3 covers 13 residues. Trimming removed 6 bases at V and 0 bases at J, with 10 bases between.

Only a few counts were recorded for this clonotype. This chain joins TRBV29-1 and TRBJ2-1, with D possibly TRBD2 on 6 matching bases. CDR1 is SQVTM, CDR2 ANQGSEA, per germline. The CDR3 length is 15 residues. Trimming took 4 bases from V and 5 from J, leaving 18 bases between them. CDR3 bases: TGCAGCGTTGGCCCGGGGTGGGGGGTTAACAATGAGCAGTTCTTC. This translates into CSVGPGWGVNNEQFF.

The rearrangement links TRBV10-3 to TRBJ2-1, with 14 bases identical to TRBD2. The CDR3 extends over 15 amino acids. Looked up from germline, CDR1 is ENHRY and CDR2 is SYGVKD. With 6 bases clipped from V and 7 bases from J, the junction kept 5 bases outside the gene matches. The CDR3 DNA is TGTGCCATCAGGACTAGCGGGGGGGCCGGTAATGAGCAGTTCTTC. It codes for CAIRTSGGAGNEQFF.

This clonotype was observed a handful of times. The chain is built from TRBV7-6 and TRBJ2-7; D is perhaps TRBD2 (5 bases). The CDR3 contains 12 residues. The V gene's germline CDR1 is SGHVS and CDR2 FNYEAQ. Between the trimmed V and J ends, which lost 5 bases and 9 bases, there was a span of 14 bases. In nucleotides, the CDR3 is TGTGCCAGCAGCCTGGACTCGAGGAGGCAGTACGTC. Translating it yields CASSLDSRRQYV.

There are a few counts of this clonotype. The chain uses TRBV7-6 and TRBJ2-1; D not resolved. The CDR3 is 16 residues long. Germline loops: CDR1 SGHVS, CDR2 FNYEAQ. Trimming pared 3 bases from V and 5 bases from J, leaving 17 bases between. CDR3 sequence (DNA): TGTGCCAGCAGCTTGGGCCCGGGTAGACTGGACAATGAGCAGTTCTTC. Its translation is CASSLGPGRLDNEQFF.

The chain links TRBV20-1 to TRBJ2-7; 13 nucleotides align to TRBD2. Trimming at V came to 5 bases and at J to 6 bases, leaving 10 bases not matched to a gene. The CDR3 has 15 amino acids. Germline CDR1 is DFQATT and CDR2 is SNEGSKA (reference sequence). The CDR3 DNA reads as TGCAGTGCTCCATGCACTAGCGGGGGGGATACCGAGCAGTACGTC. Protein: CSAPCTSGGDTEQYV.

In DNA form, the CDR3 reads TGTGCCACCGCGACGGGGGACACCGGGGAGCTGTTTTTT. Residues: CATATGDTGELFF. The V call is TRBV24-1, the J call TRBJ2-2; possible D gene TRBD2, 6 bases. Per germline, CDR1 KGHDR and CDR2 SFDVKD. The germline V and J ends were trimmed by 9 bases and 3 bases, with 10 bases remaining between them. The CDR3 runs 13 residues.

The chain couples TRBV20-1 to TRBJ2-7; D is unclear. The germline gives CDR1 DFQATT, CDR2 SNEGSKA (reference sequence). Deletions cut 0 bases from V and 0 bases from J, with 9 bases between. This CDR3 has 14 amino acids. DNA for the CDR3: TGCAGTGCTAGAGAGACGGGTTACTCCTACGAGCAGTACTTC. Residues: CSARETGYSYEQYF.

This clonotype came up a few times. V usage is TRBV5-1 and J usage is TRBJ1-5; D may be TRBD1 (5 bases). Germline CDR1 and CDR2: SGHRS and YFSETQ. The CDR3 sequence is 21 residues long. Trimming removed 4 bases from V and 1 base from J, with 30 bases in between. As DNA, the CDR3 is TGCGCCAGCAGCCCTCCCCCCCTGGTCTGGGGACCCCGTACAAGCAATCAGCCCCAGCATTTT. Its protein product is CASSPPPLVWGPRTSNQPQHF.

This clonotype occurred many times. The gene calls are TRBV5-1 and TRBJ2-3, with 10 bases that match TRBD2. Germline V gene lookup returns CDR1 SGHRS and CDR2 YFSETQ. CDR3 size: 15 residues. The V and J ends lost 2 bases and 1 base, in that order; junction bases with no gene match: 1. In nucleotides, the CDR3 is TGCGCCAGCAGCTTTACTAGCGGGGGCACAGATACGCAGTATTTT. This sequence encodes CASSFTSGGTDTQYF.